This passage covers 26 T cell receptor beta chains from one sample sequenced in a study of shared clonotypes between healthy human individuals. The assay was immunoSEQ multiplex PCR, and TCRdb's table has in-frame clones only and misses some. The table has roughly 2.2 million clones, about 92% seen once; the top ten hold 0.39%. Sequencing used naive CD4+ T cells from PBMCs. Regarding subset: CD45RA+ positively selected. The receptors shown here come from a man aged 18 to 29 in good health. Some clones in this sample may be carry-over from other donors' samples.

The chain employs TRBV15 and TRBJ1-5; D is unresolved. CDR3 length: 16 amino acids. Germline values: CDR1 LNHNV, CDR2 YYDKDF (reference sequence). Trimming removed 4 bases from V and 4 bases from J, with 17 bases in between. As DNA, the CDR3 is TGTGCCACCAGCAAACCCCGCGCCCAAACTAATCAGCCCCAGCATTTT. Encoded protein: CATSKPRAQTNQPQHF.

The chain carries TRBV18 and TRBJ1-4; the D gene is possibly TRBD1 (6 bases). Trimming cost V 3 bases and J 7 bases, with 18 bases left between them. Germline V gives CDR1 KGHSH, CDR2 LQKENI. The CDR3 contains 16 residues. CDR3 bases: TGTGCCAGCTCACCCCGTCAACAGGGACCGGGTGAAAAACTGTTTTTT. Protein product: CASSPRQQGPGEKLFF.

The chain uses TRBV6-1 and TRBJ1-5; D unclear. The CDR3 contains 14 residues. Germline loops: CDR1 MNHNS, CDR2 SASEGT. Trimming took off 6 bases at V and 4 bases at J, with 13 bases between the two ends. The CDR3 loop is CASRGGLRNQPQHF. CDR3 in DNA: TGTGCCAGCAGGGGAGGACTTCGGAATCAGCCCCAGCATTTT.

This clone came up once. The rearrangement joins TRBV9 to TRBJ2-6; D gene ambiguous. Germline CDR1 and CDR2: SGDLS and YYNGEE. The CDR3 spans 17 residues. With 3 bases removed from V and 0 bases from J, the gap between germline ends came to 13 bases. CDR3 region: CASSGGQVPSGANVLTF. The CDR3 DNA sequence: TGTGCCAGCAGCGGAGGCCAGGTTCCCTCTGGGGCCAACGTCCTGACTTTC.

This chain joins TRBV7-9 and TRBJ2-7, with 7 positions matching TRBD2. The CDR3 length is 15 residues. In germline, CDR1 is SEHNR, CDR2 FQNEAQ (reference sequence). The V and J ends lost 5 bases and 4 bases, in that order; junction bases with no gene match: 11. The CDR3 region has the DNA TGTGCCAGCAGCCATGTGTGGGAGGGTAAATACGAGCAGTACTTC. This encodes CASSHVWEGKYEQYF.

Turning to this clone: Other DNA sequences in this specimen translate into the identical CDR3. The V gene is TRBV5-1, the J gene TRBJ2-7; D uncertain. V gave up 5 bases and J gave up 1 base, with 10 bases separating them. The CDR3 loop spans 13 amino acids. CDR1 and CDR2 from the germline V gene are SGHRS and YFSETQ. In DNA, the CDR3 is TGCGCCAGCAGTCCGGCTGGGTCCTACGAGCAGTACTTC. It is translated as CASSPAGSYEQYF.

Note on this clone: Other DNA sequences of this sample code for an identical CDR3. The CDR3 DNA reads TGTGCCAGCAGCGTTGGGGACTCTGGGGCCAACGTCCTGACTTTC. This sequence encodes CASSVGDSGANVLTF. V gene TRBV9 combines with J gene TRBJ2-6; D is unclear. The germline gives CDR1 SGDLS, CDR2 YYNGEE. The CDR3 is 15 amino acids. The ends were cut back, 2 bases at V and 0 bases at J, with 6 bases in the middle.

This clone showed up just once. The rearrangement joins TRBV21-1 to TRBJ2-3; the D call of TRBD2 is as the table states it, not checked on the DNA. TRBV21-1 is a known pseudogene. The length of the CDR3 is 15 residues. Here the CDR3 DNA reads TGTGCCAGCAGCAACAAAGCGGGAAGGGCAGATACGCAGTATTTT. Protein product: CASSNKAGRADTQYF.

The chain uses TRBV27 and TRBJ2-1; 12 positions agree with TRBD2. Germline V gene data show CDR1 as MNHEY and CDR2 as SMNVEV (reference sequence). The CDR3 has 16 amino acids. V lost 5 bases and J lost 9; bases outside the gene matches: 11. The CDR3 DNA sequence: TGTGCCAGCAGTGGACTAGCGGGACCGGGTGGGGGTGAGCAGTTCTTC. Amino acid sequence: CASSGLAGPGGGEQFF.

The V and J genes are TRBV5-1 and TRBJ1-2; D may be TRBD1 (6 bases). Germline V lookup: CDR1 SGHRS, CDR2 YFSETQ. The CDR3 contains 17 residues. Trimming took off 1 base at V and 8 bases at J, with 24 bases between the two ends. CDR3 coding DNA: TGCGCCAGCAGCTTGACCCCAGGGGAGATAAGATCGGGGGGCTACACCTTC. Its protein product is CASSLTPGEIRSGGYTF.

The CDR3 nucleotides are TGCGCCAGCAGCTGGACCGGGACTAGCGGGAGTTACGAGCAGTACTTC. It is translated as CASSWTGTSGSYEQYF. This chain connects TRBV5-1 to TRBJ2-7; 14 nucleotides agree with TRBD2. Looked up from germline, CDR1 is SGHRS and CDR2 is YFSETQ. The J segment lost 4 bases and the V segment lost 3 bases, leaving 6 bases of the junction unmatched. This CDR3 contains 16 residues.

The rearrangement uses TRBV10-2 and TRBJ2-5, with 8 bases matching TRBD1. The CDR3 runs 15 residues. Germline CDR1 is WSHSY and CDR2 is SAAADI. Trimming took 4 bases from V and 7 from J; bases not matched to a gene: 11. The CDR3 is CASSGITGGVGTQYF. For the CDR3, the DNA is TGCGCCAGCAGTGGGATAACAGGGGGAGTGGGGACCCAGTACTTC.

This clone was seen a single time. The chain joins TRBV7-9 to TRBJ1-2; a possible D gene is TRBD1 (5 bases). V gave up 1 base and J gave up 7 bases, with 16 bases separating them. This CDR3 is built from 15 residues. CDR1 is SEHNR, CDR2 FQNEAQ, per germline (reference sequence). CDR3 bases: TGTGCCAGCAGCTTAGGTTCTGGGGCGCCCGGTGGCTACACCTTC. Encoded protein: CASSLGSGAPGGYTF.

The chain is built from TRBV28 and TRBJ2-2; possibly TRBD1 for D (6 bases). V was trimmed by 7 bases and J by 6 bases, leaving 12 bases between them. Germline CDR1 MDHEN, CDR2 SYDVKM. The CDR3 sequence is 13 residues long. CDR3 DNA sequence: TGTGCCAGCAATAACAGGGTTCCCGGGGAGCTGTTTTTT. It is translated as CASNNRVPGELFF.

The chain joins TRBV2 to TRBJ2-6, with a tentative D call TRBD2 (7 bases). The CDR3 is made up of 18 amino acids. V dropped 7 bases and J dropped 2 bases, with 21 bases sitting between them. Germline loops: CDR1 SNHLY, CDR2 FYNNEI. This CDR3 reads CASTEMRRGPTGANVLTF. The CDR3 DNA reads TGTGCCAGCACCGAAATGCGGCGGGGGCCTACTGGGGCCAACGTCCTGACTTTC. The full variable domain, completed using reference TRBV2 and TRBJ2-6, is EPEVTQTPSHQVTQMGQEVILRCVPISNHLYFYWYRQILGQKVEFLVSFYNNEISEKSEIFDDQFSVERPDGSNFTLKIRSTKLEDSAMYFCASTEMRRGPTGANVLTFGAGSRLTVL.

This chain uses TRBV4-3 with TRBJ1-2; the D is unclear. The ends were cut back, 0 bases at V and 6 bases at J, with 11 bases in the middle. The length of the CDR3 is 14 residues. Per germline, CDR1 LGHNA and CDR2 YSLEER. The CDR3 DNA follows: TGCGCCAGCAGCCAAGATATTCGGATGGATGGCTACACCTTC. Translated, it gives CASSQDIRMDGYTF.

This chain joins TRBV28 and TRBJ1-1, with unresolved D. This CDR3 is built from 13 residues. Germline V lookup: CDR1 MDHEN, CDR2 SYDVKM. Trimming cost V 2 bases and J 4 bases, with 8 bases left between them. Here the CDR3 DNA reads TGTGCCAGCAGTTTAAGGGTTGTCACTGAAGCTTTCTTT. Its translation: CASSLRVVTEAFF.

CDR3 residues: CASSPWTQPEQYF. In DNA, the CDR3 is TGTGCCAGCAGTCCCTGGACACAGCCCGAGCAGTACTTC. The V and J genes are TRBV6-5 and TRBJ2-7; a weak D match, TRBD1 (5 bases). This CDR3 has 13 amino acids. CDR1 is MNHEY, CDR2 SVGAGI, per germline. With 5 bases removed from V and 6 bases from J, the gap between germline ends came to 14 bases.

The CDR3 DNA reads as TGTGCCAGTGGAGGGACAGGGGGTGAAAAACTGTTTTTT. Residues: CASGGTGGEKLFF. This chain connects TRBV28 to TRBJ1-4; TRBD1 aligns across 11 bases. V dropped 9 bases and J dropped 7; count of bases not matched to a gene: 4. Germline V gives CDR1 MDHEN, CDR2 SYDVKM. The CDR3 has 13 residues.

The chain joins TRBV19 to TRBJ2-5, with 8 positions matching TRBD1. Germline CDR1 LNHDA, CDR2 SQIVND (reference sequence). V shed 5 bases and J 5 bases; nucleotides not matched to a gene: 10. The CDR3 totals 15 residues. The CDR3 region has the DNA TGTGCCAGTAGTCCTCTAGGACAGGGTCTTGAGACCCAGTACTTC. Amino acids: CASSPLGQGLETQYF.

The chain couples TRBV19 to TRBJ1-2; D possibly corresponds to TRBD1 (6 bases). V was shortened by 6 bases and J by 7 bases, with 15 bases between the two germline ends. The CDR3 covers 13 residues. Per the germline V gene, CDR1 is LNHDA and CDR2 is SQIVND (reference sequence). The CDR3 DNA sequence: TGTGCCAGTAGGGTCGGGACAAATACTGGCTACACCTTC. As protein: CASRVGTNTGYTF.

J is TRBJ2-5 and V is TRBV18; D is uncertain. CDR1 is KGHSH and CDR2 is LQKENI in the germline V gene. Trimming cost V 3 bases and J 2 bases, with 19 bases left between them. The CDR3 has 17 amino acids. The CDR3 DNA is TGTGCCAGCTCACCCCAAAAACTCGTTCGTAGACAAGAGACCCAGTACTTC. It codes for CASSPQKLVRRQETQYF.

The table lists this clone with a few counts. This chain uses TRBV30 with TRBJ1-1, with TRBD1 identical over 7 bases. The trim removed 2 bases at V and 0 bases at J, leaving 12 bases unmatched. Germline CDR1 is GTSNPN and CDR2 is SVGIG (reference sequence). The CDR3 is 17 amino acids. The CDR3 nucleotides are TGTGCCTGGAGTCGTAGGGCAGGGGGTACGTTGAACACTGAAGCTTTCTTT. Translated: CAWSRRAGGTLNTEAFF.

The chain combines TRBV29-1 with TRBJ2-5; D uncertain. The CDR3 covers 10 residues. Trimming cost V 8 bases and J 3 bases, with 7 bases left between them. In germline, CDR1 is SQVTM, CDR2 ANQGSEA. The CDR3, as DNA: TGCAGCACTCGGGAAGAGACCCAGTACTTC. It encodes CSTREETQYF.

Written as DNA, the CDR3 is TGTGCCAGTAGTAACGGACTAGCGGGAGCAGAGACCCAGTACTTC. This sequence encodes CASSNGLAGAETQYF. This chain joins TRBV19 and TRBJ2-5, with TRBD2 matching over 13 bases. The CDR3 is 15 residues long. Germline CDR1 reads LNHDA; CDR2 reads SQIVND (reference sequence). With V trimmed by 4 bases and J by 4 bases, 3 bases remained unmatched. Complete variable domain (other parts from reference TRBV19 and TRBJ2-5): DGGITQSPKYLFRKEGQNVTLSCEQNLNHDAMYWYRQDPGQGLRLIYYSQIVNDFQKGDIAEGYSVSREKKESFPLTVTSAQKNPTAFYLCASSNGLAGAETQYFGPGTRLLVL.

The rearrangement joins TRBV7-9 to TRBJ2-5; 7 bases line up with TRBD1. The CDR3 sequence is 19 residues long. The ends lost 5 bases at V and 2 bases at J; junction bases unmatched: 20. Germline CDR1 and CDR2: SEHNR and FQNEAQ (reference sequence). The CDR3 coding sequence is TGTGCCAGCAGCCCAGGGGACAGCCGAACCATAGCCAGACAAGAGACCCAGTACTTC. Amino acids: CASSPGDSRTIARQETQYF.